What follows is one T cell receptor beta chain and its context. This PCR relied on a set of 60 Vbeta primers and 13 Jbeta primers. The protocol was immunoSEQ multiplex PCR, while the TCRdb copy is restricted to in-frame clones and leaves out a portion. The sample yields 200,000 to 250,000 clones, more than 75% seen once. This record comes from a study of cytomegalovirus exposure and HLA in healthy donors. CDR3 length: 17 residues. V lost 5 bases to trimming and J lost 5 bases; unmatched junction nucleotides: 12. Germline CDR1 and CDR2: SGHTA and FQGTGA. This clonotype was sampled from a woman between 40 and 55 years old in good health and CMV-seropositive. J is TRBJ2-7 and V is TRBV7-3, with 13 bases matching TRBD2. Sequenced sample: PBMCs. The CDR3 nucleotides are TGTGCCAGCAGCCCCTATTCCGGACTAGCGGGAGTCAACGAGCAGTACTTC. This codes for CASSPYSGLAGVNEQYF.